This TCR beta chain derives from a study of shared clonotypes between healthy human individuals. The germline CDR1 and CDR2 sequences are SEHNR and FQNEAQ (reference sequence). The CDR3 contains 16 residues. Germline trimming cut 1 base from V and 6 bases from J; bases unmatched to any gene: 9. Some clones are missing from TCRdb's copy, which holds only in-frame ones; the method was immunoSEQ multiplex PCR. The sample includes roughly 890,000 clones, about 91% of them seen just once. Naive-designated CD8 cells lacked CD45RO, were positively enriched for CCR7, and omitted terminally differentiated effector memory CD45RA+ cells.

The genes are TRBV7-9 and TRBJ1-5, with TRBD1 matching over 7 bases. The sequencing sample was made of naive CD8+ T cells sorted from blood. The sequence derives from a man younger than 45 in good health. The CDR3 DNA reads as TGTGCCAGCAGCTTAGGGGCGACAGGGAACGTTCAGCCCCAGCATTTT. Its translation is CASSLGATGNVQPQHF.